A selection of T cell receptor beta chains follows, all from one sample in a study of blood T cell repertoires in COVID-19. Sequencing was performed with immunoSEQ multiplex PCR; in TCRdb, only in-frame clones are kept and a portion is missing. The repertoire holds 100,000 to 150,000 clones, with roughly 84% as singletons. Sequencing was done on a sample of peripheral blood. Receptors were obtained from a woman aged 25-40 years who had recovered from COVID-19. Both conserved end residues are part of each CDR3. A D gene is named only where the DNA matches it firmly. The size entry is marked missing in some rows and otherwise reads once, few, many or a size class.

TGCGCCAGCAGCTCGCCTACCGGGACAGGGGGCGCCGACTATGGCTACACCTTC | CASSSPTGTGGADYGYTF | TRBV4-1 | TRBD1 | TRBJ1-2 | - | 18
TGTGCCAGCAGCGTAGATGGGAGAAGTTCACCCCTCCACTTT | CASSVDGRSSPLHF | TRBV9 | - | TRBJ1-6 | - | 14
TGTGCCAGCAGTAGGGACAGGCGCTATGGCTACACCTTC | CASSRDRRYGYTF | TRBV12-3/TRBV12-4 | TRBD1 | TRBJ1-2 | - | 13
TGCAGCGTTATAGCGGGATTGGACAATGAGCAGTTCTTC | CSVIAGLDNEQFF | TRBV29-1 | TRBD2 | TRBJ2-1 | - | 13
TGTGCCACCATCCTCCCGACTAGCGGGGGGTTTGTGAGGGAGCAGTACTTC | CATILPTSGGFVREQYF | TRBV24-1 | TRBD2 | TRBJ2-7 | - | 17
TGCGCCAGCCCCCTCGGACAGGGTGAGAAGGGTGAGCAGTTCTTC | CASPLGQGEKGEQFF | TRBV10-2 | TRBD1 | TRBJ2-1 | - | 15
TGTGCCAGCAGTGAAGCTAGCGGACTAACCTACGAGCAGTACTTC | CASSEASGLTYEQYF | TRBV6-1 | - | TRBJ2-7 | - | 15
TGTGCCAGCAGTGAACCCCAGGGTCGGGATGAAAAACTGTTTTTT | CASSEPQGRDEKLFF | TRBV6-1 | - | TRBJ1-4 | - | 15
TGTGCCAGCAGTGCTGCTAGCGGGGGGGCAGATACGCAGTATTTT | CASSAASGGADTQYF | TRBV2 | TRBD2 | TRBJ2-3 | - | 15
TGTGCCAGCAGTTTAAACAGGGGTTCTGGAAACACCATATATTTT | CASSLNRGSGNTIYF | TRBV27 | TRBD1 | TRBJ1-3 | - | 15
TGTGCCAGCAGCCAAGATATAACGCGATTCTTC | CASSQDITRFF | TRBV4-2 | - | TRBJ2-1 | - | 11
TGTGCCAGCAGCACAGGACAGGGAGCAGGAAACACCATATATTTT | CASSTGQGAGNTIYF | TRBV7-6 | TRBD1 | TRBJ1-3 | - | 15
TGTGCCAGCAGCCAATGGCGAGGAAACTCAGATACGCAGTATTTT | CASSQWRGNSDTQYF | TRBV14 | - | TRBJ2-3 | - | 15
TGTGCCAGTAGTGCTAGCGGTTACACCGGGGAGCTGTTTTTT | CASSASGYTGELFF | TRBV19 | TRBD2 | TRBJ2-2 | - | 14
TGTGCCACCTCGTTGACAAGCACAGATACGCAGTATTTT | CATSLTSTDTQYF | TRBV24-1 | - | TRBJ2-3 | once | 13